Below, 21 T cell receptor beta chains from the same sample are listed, as sequenced in a study of blood T cell repertoires in COVID-19 (dated by TCRdb to about 2020). The library was prepared using the immunoSEQ multiplex PCR assay. This immuneACCESS table, as held by TCRdb, lists in-frame sequences with V and J called but not all clones. Of the missing ones, under half trace to an unresolved V gene in checked studies; the others have no known cause. This sample lists fewer than 200,000 clones; 70% to 90% were detected once. The ten biggest clones cover about 1.2% of the sample. Input material: peripheral blood. Receptors were obtained from a man in his sixties who had recovered from COVID-19.

The V gene is TRBV4-1, the J gene TRBJ1-5, with 11 bases matching TRBD1. The CDR3 has 18 amino acids. V lost 3 bases and J lost 2; bases outside the gene matches: 9. Germline assignment: CDR1 MGHRA and CDR2 YSYEKL. The CDR3, as DNA: TGCGCCAGCAGCCACCGCCGAGGACAGGGGGCAGGCAATCAGCCCCAGCATTTT. Translating gives CASSHRRGQGAGNQPQHF.

This clone was observed once. The CDR3 loop is CASSISLGGETQYF. CDR3 sequence (DNA): TGTGCCAGTAGTATATCGTTGGGAGGAGAGACCCAGTACTTC. V usage is TRBV19 and J usage is TRBJ2-5; possible D gene TRBD2, 6 bases. With 2 bases removed from V and 4 bases from J, the gap between germline ends came to 11 bases. Germline V gene lookup returns CDR1 LNHDA and CDR2 SQIVND (reference sequence). The CDR3 has 14 residues.

The CDR3 DNA is TGTGCCAGCAGCCACGGGCAGGGGTCTGAAAAACTGTTTTTT. It translates to CASSHGQGSEKLFF. This chain uses TRBV4-2 with TRBJ1-4; a possible D gene is TRBD1 (6 bases). CDR1 is LGHNA and CDR2 is YNFKEQ in the germline V gene. The CDR3 extends over 14 amino acids. V was shortened by 3 bases and J by 7 bases, with 12 bases between the two germline ends.

J is TRBJ2-3 and V is TRBV11-3; D remains ambiguous. CDR1 is SGHNT and CDR2 is YENEEA in the germline V gene. This CDR3 has 14 residues. Trimming took off 1 base at V and 0 bases at J, with 5 bases between the two ends. The CDR3 region is CASSLAASTDTQYF. CDR3 bases: TGTGCCAGCAGCTTAGCAGCGAGCACAGATACGCAGTATTTT. The full variable domain, with the rest looked up from reference TRBV11-3 and TRBJ2-3, is EAGVVQSPRYKIIEKKQPVAFWCNPISGHNTLYWYLQNLGQGPELLIRYENEEAVDDSQLPKDRFSAERLKGVDSTLKIQPAELGDSAVYLCASSLAASTDTQYFGPGTRLTVL.

The rearrangement joins TRBV6-5 to TRBJ2-5; 13 bases are shared with TRBD2. The germline V gene has CDR1 MNHEY and CDR2 SVGAGI. The CDR3 covers 14 residues. With 8 bases clipped from V and 5 bases from J, the junction kept 5 bases outside the gene matches. This chain's CDR3 is CASGLAGDGETQYF. The CDR3 nucleotides are TGTGCCAGCGGACTAGCGGGGGATGGGGAGACCCAGTACTTC.

The V call is TRBV12-3 or TRBV12-4, the J call TRBJ1-5; D ambiguous. Trimming shortened V by 3 bases and J by 6 bases, and 9 bases separated the two germline ends. The CDR3 extends over 13 amino acids. The CDR3 here is CASSFVESQPQHF. CDR3 bases: TGTGCCAGCAGTTTTGTAGAGAGTCAGCCCCAGCATTTT.

The chain recombines TRBV5-1 with TRBJ2-2; 8 nucleotides match TRBD1. This CDR3 is 19 amino acids long. Germline V CDR1 and CDR2: SGHRS, YFSETQ. The trim removed 2 bases at V and 0 bases at J, leaving 12 bases unmatched. In DNA, the CDR3 is TGCGCCAGCAGCTTTAGGGACAGGTCCCCGGTTCCGAACACCGGGGAGCTGTTTTTT. It codes for CASSFRDRSPVPNTGELFF. The whole variable domain, remainder taken from reference TRBV5-1 and TRBJ2-2, is KAGVTQTPRYLIKTRGQQVTLSCSPISGHRSVSWYQQTPGQGLQFLFEYFSETQRNKGNFPGRFSGRQFSNSRSEMNVSTLELGDSALYLCASSFRDRSPVPNTGELFFGEGSRLTVL.

This chain uses TRBV2 with TRBJ2-1; no clear D gene. The CDR3 runs to 11 residues. V lost 11 bases, J lost 9 bases, and 14 bases lay in between. In germline, CDR1 is SNHLY, CDR2 FYNNEI. The CDR3 coding sequence is TGTGCCGCCCCCTCGCCCAGTGAGCAGTTCTTC. This encodes CAAPSPSEQFF.

CDR3 coding DNA: TGTGCCACCAGTGACCCCCCACCCGGACAGCACCAAGAGACCCAGTACTTC. It is translated as CATSDPPPGQHQETQYF. V and J are TRBV24-1 and TRBJ2-5; D might be TRBD1 (6 bases). V lost 4 bases to trimming and J lost 0 bases, with 17 bases between them. This CDR3 region has 17 residues. Germline CDR1 KGHDR, CDR2 SFDVKD.

The rearrangement links TRBV4-2 to TRBJ2-5; D may be TRBD1 (7 bases). The V gene lost 4 bases and the J gene lost 2 bases, with 17 bases spanning the gap. Germline loops: CDR1 LGHNA, CDR2 YNFKEQ. The CDR3 contains 16 residues. This chain's CDR3 is CASSRTETGRQETQYF. The CDR3 DNA follows: TGTGCCAGCAGCCGAACCGAGACAGGGAGGCAAGAGACCCAGTACTTC.

The CDR3 sequence: CASSSRSVLRGGRDTQYF. The DNA of the CDR3 is TGTGCCAGTAGCTCTAGGAGTGTGTTGCGGGGGGGTAGAGATACGCAGTATTTT. This chain links TRBV19 with TRBJ2-3, with 9 bases matching TRBD2. With V trimmed by 6 bases and J by 5 bases, 18 bases remained unmatched. The length of the CDR3 is 18 residues. Germline V gives CDR1 LNHDA, CDR2 SQIVND (reference sequence).

The V call is TRBV29-1, the J call TRBJ1-2, with TRBD1 matching 9 bases. The CDR3 covers 14 residues. V dropped 6 bases and J dropped 0; count of bases not matched to a gene: 5. CDR1 SQVTM and CDR2 ANQGSEA come from the germline V gene. The CDR3 nucleotides read TGCAGCGTCTCCGGGACAGGGACTAACTATGGCTACACCTTC. It codes for CSVSGTGTNYGYTF.

Here the CDR3 DNA reads TGTGCCAGCAGCTTAGAGTACGGTGAGCAGTTCTTC. Residues: CASSLEYGEQFF. The chain couples TRBV7-8 to TRBJ2-1, with D uncertain. The CDR3 has 12 residues. V was trimmed by 1 base and J by 9 bases, leaving 7 bases between them. Germline V gives CDR1 SGHVS, CDR2 FQNEAQ.

In this sample, this clone turned up once. This chain uses TRBV7-3 with TRBJ2-3, with D tentatively TRBD2 (5 bases). The ends were cut back, 4 bases at V and 1 base at J, with 15 bases in the middle. This CDR3 has 16 residues. CDR1 is SGHTA and CDR2 is FQGTGA in the germline V gene. The CDR3 is CASSSSSSPGTDTQYF. Here the CDR3 DNA reads TGTGCCAGCAGCTCTTCTAGCTCGCCCGGCACAGATACGCAGTATTTT. Supplemented by reference TRBV7-3 and TRBJ2-3, the full variable domain reads GAGVSQTPSNKVTEKGKYVELRCDPISGHTALYWYRQSLGQGPEFLIYFQGTGAADDSGLPNDRFFAVRPEGSVSTLKIQRTERGDSAVYLCASSSSSSPGTDTQYFGPGTRLTVL.

The rearrangement joins TRBV5-1 to TRBJ2-2, with D perhaps matching TRBD1 (6 bases). The CDR3 is made up of 18 amino acids. The ends were cut back, 0 bases at V and 3 bases at J, with 18 bases in the middle. In germline, CDR1 is SGHRS, CDR2 YFSETQ. CDR3 residues: CASSLEGTPVLHTGELFF. The CDR3 nucleotides are TGCGCCAGCAGCTTGGAGGGGACACCCGTTTTACACACCGGGGAGCTGTTTTTT.

This clone was detected a few times. The rearrangement links TRBV5-1 to TRBJ2-5; TRBD1 matches 8 bases. Looked up from germline, CDR1 is SGHRS and CDR2 is YFSETQ. The length of the CDR3 is 15 residues. V gave up 2 bases and J gave up 5 bases; unmatched junction bases: 8. The CDR3 loop reads CASSFGAGGEETQYF. In DNA form, the CDR3 reads TGCGCCAGCAGCTTCGGGGCAGGGGGCGAGGAGACCCAGTACTTC.

The chain combines TRBV5-4 with TRBJ1-2; D gene unclear. With 1 base removed from V and 3 bases from J, the gap between germline ends came to 10 bases. CDR1 is SGHNT, CDR2 YYREEE, per germline (reference sequence). The CDR3 is 14 residues long. CDR3 amino acids: CASSLPGADYGYTF. The DNA for the CDR3 is TGTGCCAGCAGCTTGCCAGGCGCAGACTATGGCTACACCTTC. Based on the CDR3 plus reference TRBV5-4 and TRBJ1-2, the full variable domain is ETGVTQSPTHLIKTRGQQVTLRCSSQSGHNTVSWYQQALGQGPQFIFQYYREEENGRGNFPPRFSGLQFPNYSSELNVNALELDDSALYLCASSLPGADYGYTFGSGTRLTVV.

The chain recombines TRBV9 with TRBJ2-1; D possibly corresponds to TRBD2 (6 bases). Trimming stripped 2 bases from V and 5 bases from J, with 14 bases between. The CDR3 covers 15 residues. Germline CDR1 SGDLS, CDR2 YYNGEE. CDR3 DNA: TGTGCCAGCAGCGTGAGGGCTAGCGCCAACAATGAGCAGTTCTTC. It is translated as CASSVRASANNEQFF.

V gene TRBV6-5 combines with J gene TRBJ1-5, with 7 bases lining up with TRBD1. After removal of 6 bases from V and 7 bases from J, the junction contained 12 bases not matched to a gene. This CDR3 has 15 residues. Per the germline V gene, CDR1 is MNHEY and CDR2 is SVGAGI. CDR3 sequence (DNA): TGTGCCAGCAGCACCTCAGGGGGTTTGAAACAGCCCCAGCATTTT. The encoded protein is CASSTSGGLKQPQHF.

J is TRBJ1-1 and V is TRBV10-3; 7 nucleotides match TRBD1. V dropped 2 bases and J dropped 2; count of bases not matched to a gene: 2. The germline V gene encodes CDR1 ENHRY and CDR2 SYGVKD. The CDR3 is 14 residues long. The CDR3 loop is CAISEEGANTEAFF. The CDR3 DNA follows: TGTGCCATCAGTGAGGAGGGGGCAAACACTGAAGCTTTCTTT.

This rearrangement joins TRBV3-1 (or the pseudogene TRBV3-2) to TRBJ2-2; 15 positions match TRBD2. There are 17 residues in the CDR3. The V gene's germline CDR1 is LGHDT and CDR2 YNNKEL (reference sequence). V was pared by 6 bases and J by 3 bases, with 5 bases of the junction left unmatched. The CDR3 protein is CASSLGLAGGYTGELFF. The CDR3 DNA reads TGTGCCAGCAGTTTGGGACTAGCGGGGGGTTACACCGGGGAGCTGTTTTTT.